A selection of T cell receptor beta chains follows, all from one sample in a study of response to subunit inactivated influenza vaccine. TCRdb itself ran the RT-PCR reads through MiXCR, one entry per CDR3 protein. The sample shows roughly 710,000 distinct CDR3 sequences, approximately 14% of them seen only once. The sample in question was PBMCs from blood, obtained less than 15 days before vaccination. These receptors were obtained from a man over 45 who received an inactivated influenza vaccine. Each CDR3 is given with its conserved first and last residue. D genes are given only for firm matches. A row's size may be missing; if present it is once, few, many or a size class.

size	D	J	V	CDR3	DNA
few	TRBD1	TRBJ2-5	TRBV7-9	CASSLPGTGQGTQYF	TGTGCCAGCAGCTTGCCCGGGACAGGCCAGGGGACCCAGTACTTC
-	TRBD1	TRBJ1-1	TRBV10-1	CASSPGQGPRGAFF	TGCGCCAGCAGTCCGGGACAGGGTCCGAGGGGAGCTTTCTTT
-	TRBD2	TRBJ2-1	TRBV6-2/TRBV6-3	CASSVRGTSGISSYNEQFF	TGTGCCAGCAGTGTCCGGGGGACTAGCGGCATCTCCTCCTACAATGAGCAGTTCTTC
-	-	TRBJ2-7	TRBV7-9	CASSPTRGLDNYYEQYF	TGTGCCAGCAGCCCAACTCGGGGTTTGGACAACTACTACGAGCAGTACTTC
-	-	TRBJ2-1	TRBV5-1	CASSLRSGNEQFF	TGCGCCAGCAGCTTACGTTCAGGGAATGAGCAGTTCTTC
few	TRBD1	TRBJ1-2	TRBV27	CASSLSPQGAKGYGYTF	TGTGCCAGCAGTTTATCTCCGCAGGGGGCTAAGGGCTATGGCTACACCTTC
few	TRBD2	TRBJ2-3	TRBV20-1	CSAGTSGGLTDTQYF	TGCAGTGCTGGGACTAGCGGGGGGCTCACAGATACGCAGTATTTT
-	TRBD2	TRBJ2-7	TRBV4-3	CAKTRASGGEYEQYF	TGCGCCAAGACCAGGGCTAGCGGGGGGGAATACGAGCAGTACTTC
-	-	TRBJ1-1	TRBV7-9	CASSFGTFSMNTEAFF	TGTGCCAGCAGCTTCGGGACCTTTTCTATGAACACTGAAGCTTTCTTT
few	-	TRBJ2-1	TRBV28	CASSYTGESYNEQFF	TGTGCCAGCAGTTATACGGGAGAGTCCTACAATGAGCAGTTCTTC
-	-	TRBJ2-7	TRBV29-1	CSVSSQYSSYEQYF	TGCAGCGTGAGTAGCCAGTATAGCTCCTACGAGCAGTACTTC
few	-	TRBJ2-5	TRBV7-2	CASSLGARGIQETQYF	TGTGCCAGCAGCTTAGGCGCCAGAGGGATCCAAGAGACCCAGTACTTC
-	TRBD1	TRBJ2-5	TRBV12-3/TRBV12-4	CASRNEGQEETQYF	TGTGCCAGCAGGAACGAGGGACAGGAAGAGACCCAGTACTTC
-	-	TRBJ2-2	TRBV7-9	CASSLYAAGELFF	TGTGCCAGCAGCTTATATGCGGCCGGGGAGCTGTTTTTT
many	-	TRBJ2-6	TRBV5-1	CASSAQSLSGANVLTF	TGCGCCAGCAGCGCTCAAAGTCTATCTGGGGCCAACGTCCTGACTTTC
many	-	TRBJ1-1	TRBV2	CASRAGGYTEAFF	TGTGCCAGCAGGGCCGGAGGGTATACTGAAGCTTTCTTT
many	-	TRBJ2-4	TRBV11-2	CASSRGGVALAKNIQYF	TGTGCCAGCAGTAGGGGGGGGGTGGCCTTAGCCAAAAACATTCAGTACTTC
many	-	TRBJ2-7	TRBV5-1	CASSPYGGEQYF	TGCGCCAGCAGCCCCTACGGGGGCGAGCAGTACTTC
-	TRBD2	TRBJ2-5	TRBV7-6	CASSLEGLAAGETQYF	TGTGCCAGCAGCTTAGAGGGACTAGCGGCTGGGGAGACCCAGTACTTC
-	TRBD1	TRBJ2-5	TRBV25-1	CASSEFGTGVGETQYF	TGTGCCAGCAGTGAATTCGGGACAGGGGTTGGCGAGACCCAGTACTTC
-	-	TRBJ2-3	TRBV12-3/TRBV12-4	CASSQRAYTDTQYF	TGTGCCAGCAGCCAGCGGGCTTACACAGATACGCAGTATTTT
many	-	TRBJ1-2	TRBV4-2	CASSPWGGNNYGYTF	TGTGCCAGCAGCCCCTGGGGGGGGAATAACTATGGCTACACCTTC
-	TRBD1	TRBJ1-6	TRBV6-1	CASRGGGRGSYNSPLHF	TGTGCCAGCAGAGGAGGGGGCCGTGGCTCCTATAATTCACCCCTCCACTTT
few	-	TRBJ2-7	TRBV4-3	CASSQELAGRPYEQYF	TGCGCCAGCAGCCAAGAGTTGGCAGGGAGGCCCTACGAGCAGTACTTC
few	TRBD1	TRBJ2-1	TRBV4-2	CASSQDRDRGRWGNEQFF	TGTGCCAGCAGCCAAGACCGGGACAGGGGGCGGTGGGGCAATGAGCAGTTCTTC